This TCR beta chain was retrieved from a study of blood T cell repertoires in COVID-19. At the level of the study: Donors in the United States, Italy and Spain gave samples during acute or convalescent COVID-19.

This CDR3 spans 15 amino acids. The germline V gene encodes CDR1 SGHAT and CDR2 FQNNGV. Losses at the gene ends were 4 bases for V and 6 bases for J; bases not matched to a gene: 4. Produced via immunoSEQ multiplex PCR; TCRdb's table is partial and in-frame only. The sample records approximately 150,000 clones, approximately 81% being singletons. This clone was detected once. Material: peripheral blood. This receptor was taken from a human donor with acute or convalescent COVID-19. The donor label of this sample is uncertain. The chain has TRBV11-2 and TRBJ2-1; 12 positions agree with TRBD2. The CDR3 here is CASSSGLAGSNEQFF. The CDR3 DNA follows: TGTGCCAGCAGCTCCGGACTAGCGGGGTCCAATGAGCAGTTCTTC.